The clone carrying this TCR beta chain was picked up many times. Its target is not known. CDR1 and CDR2 from the germline V gene are DFQATT and SNEGSKA (reference sequence). V trimming: 3 bases; J trimming: 1 base; junction bases outside the gene matches: 2. This CDR3 spans 14 amino acids. Documented time point: technical triplicate 2. The cDNA was synthesized by 5'RACE incorporating 10-nucleotide random UMIs. TCRdb reprocessed the 5' RACE reads via MiXCR and lists one record per CDR3 protein. The sample has more than 55,000 distinct CDR3 sequences, approximately 25% seen once. The data derive from a study of neurological immune-mediated disorders. General observations from the study: CDR3 amino acid sequences of expanded clones were not shared across subjects, a result suggesting private repertoires in all groups.

The sequencing sample was made of PBMCs. The rearrangement joins TRBV20-1 to TRBJ1-5; TRBD1 aligns across 8 bases. This receptor was identified in a man aged 55 to 70 with HTLV-1-associated myelopathy (HAM/TSP). The CDR3 loop is CSASTGGSNQPQHF. The CDR3 nucleotides read TGCAGTGCTAGTACAGGGGGGAGCAATCAGCCCCAGCATTTT.